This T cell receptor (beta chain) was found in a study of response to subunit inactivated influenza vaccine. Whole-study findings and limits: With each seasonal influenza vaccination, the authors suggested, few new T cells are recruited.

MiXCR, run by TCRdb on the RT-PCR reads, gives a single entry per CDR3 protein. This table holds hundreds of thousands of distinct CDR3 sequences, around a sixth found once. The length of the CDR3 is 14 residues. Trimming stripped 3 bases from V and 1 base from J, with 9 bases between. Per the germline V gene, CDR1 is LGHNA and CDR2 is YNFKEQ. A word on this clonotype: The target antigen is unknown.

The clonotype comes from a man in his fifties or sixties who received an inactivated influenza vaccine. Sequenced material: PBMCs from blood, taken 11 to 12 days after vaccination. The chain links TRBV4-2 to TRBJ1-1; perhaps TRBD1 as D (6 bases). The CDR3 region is CASSHSRGNTEAFF. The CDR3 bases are TGTGCCAGCAGCCACAGCAGGGGGAACACTGAAGCTTTCTTT.